This note documents a single T cell receptor beta chain sequence. Its antigen specificity is not known. The sample comes from a study of cytomegalovirus exposure and HLA in healthy donors listed by TCRdb under 2017. Concerning the study at large: According to an earlier analysis of 550 to 750 of the donors, some 170 million T cells yielded 117 million unique TCR beta sequences and about 300 Gb of sequence data. Of the roughly 410 genotyped donors, 65% to 90% were placed in the genetic ancestry cluster associated with self-reported Caucasian donors. Both class I and class II loci were covered by HLA typing, at four-digit resolution. To predict cytomegalovirus infection status, the study brought together high-throughput TCR immunosequencing, statistical association of individual TCRs with disease status, and machine learning. The T cell repertoires of around 730 subjects were profiled by immunosequencing and related to cytomegalovirus serostatus. Rather than drawing on any new phenotypic data, the later analysis identified candidate immune exposures from TCR beta sequences and the way those sequences occurred across donors. Typing coverage varied by locus: roughly 620-640 donors for A, B, C, DRB1 and DQB1; approximately 560 for DQA1; approximately 610 for DPA1; 400 to 480 for DPB1. A later analysis re-examined previously published TCR beta repertoires from 610 or so donors and added high-resolution HLA genotyping to investigate patterns of TCR occurrence. Every repertoire in the discovery cohort had been generated on one and the same sequencing platform. In an earlier analysis of several hundred of the donors, high-throughput TCR beta sequencing was used to judge whether each TCR beta V gene segment behaved as functional or pseudogenic. A handful of DR-DQ haplotypes were handled as single units for association and clustering because linkage in the cohort was strong. Across around 400 genotyped donors of the cohort, an average of approximately 240,000 unique TCR beta nucleotide sequences per donor were sequenced, and roughly 17% of those sequences were non-productive. The study aimed to test whether cataloging public T cell receptors could reveal signatures of past pathogen exposure. Donor age, sex, ethnicity and CMV serostatus were compiled together with the repertoire data. Genome-wide SNP genotypes for about three fifths of the roughly 700 donors were used in a later genetic analysis, which treated that subset as a discovery cohort. Along with the roughly 710-subject first cohort, a separate validation cohort of roughly 110 different subjects was used. An early release covering roughly 600 HLA-typed donors comprised 250 to 350 gigabases of sequencing data and around 80 million unique TCR sequences. Overall study outcomes, separate from this receptor: Correlated functional status among segregating V segments might reflect linkage disequilibrium, but an unknown experimental factor could not be ruled out. Strong co-occurrence of HLA alleles, especially DR and DQ, made assigning TCR associations to individual alleles difficult. Most TCR sequences were observed very rarely across donors, whereas some public TCRs were present in many individuals. In a later analysis, most CMV-associated TCR beta chains were found to appear HLA-restricted, with HLA associations seemingly driven largely by CMV exposure. Because counts were too low, about 15 rarely observed V segments, including chromosome 9 orphons, were left out of the earlier analysis of a few hundred of the donors. A later genetic analysis reported fewer N-insertions in productive TCRs among donors in an Asian-associated ancestry cluster than the roughly 700-donor mean. A further reported finding was that TCR beta sequences accurately predicted the HLA-A and HLA-B alleles for most subjects in the first cohort. A later analysis found that HLA-associated TCR beta chains were more clonally expanded and had lower generation probabilities than equally common non-associated chains. Immune exposure information for the cohort was limited to CMV serostatus. This cohort had only TCR beta chains sequenced, and the lack of alpha or paired-chain data limited which features could be detected. Specific HLA alleles were associated with 15,000 to 20,000 TCR beta sequences at a false discovery rate of 0.05 in a later analysis. In vitro tests confirmed that a few of the cytomegalovirus-associated TCR beta chains recognize cytomegalovirus antigens. According to a later analysis, parvovirus B19, influenza, CMV and Epstein-Barr virus appeared linked to several top co-occurrence clusters. The authors suggested that the approach could potentially be generalized to other disease states and immunological phenotypes. A later analysis found that TCR association rates varied across HLA loci, with DRB1 alleles showing the most associated TCRs and HLA-C alleles the fewest. In an earlier analysis of some 500 of the donors, most TCR beta V segments were observed in productive rearrangements about 90% or about 30% of the time, broadly matching IMGT annotations. Because some donors lacked HLA typing at each locus, the association tests relied only on the typed subset. Roughly uniform sequencing depth across donors was assumed in presence/absence analyses, although this assumption may not hold. In a later genetic analysis, a missense DCLRE1C variant was associated with V-gene and J-gene trimming of TCR beta chains, and the association was replicated in an independent cohort. The study listed 164 TCR beta chains as associated with cytomegalovirus. Cytomegalovirus status was reported to be diagnosed by the classifier with high specificity and sensitivity in both the original and validation cohorts. The 87-base-pair reads could not distinguish some IMGT-functional V segments, including TRBV6-2 and TRBV6-3, so those segments were excluded. A cluster of highly shared sequence variants was judged likely to represent a technical artifact of the sequencing pipeline.

The CDR3, cysteine through phenylalanine, is 13 amino acids long. Left in the record is the CDR3 DNA by itself, 39 bases read in frame from the first base. The cohort comprised 710 or so healthy bone marrow donors. All cohort members were sampled while nominally healthy, although unrecorded immune exposures were likely present. The donor tested CMV seronegative and was one of the 352 seronegative cohort members. A peripheral blood sample was collected from each donor, and TCR beta sequencing was performed on peripheral blood mononuclear cells. The Qiagen DNeasy Blood Extraction Kit was used to extract genomic DNA from the blood cell samples. The library was produced with the immunoSEQ multiplex PCR assay. For the multiplex PCR, a mixture combining 60 forward primers for TCR Vbeta segments and 13 reverse primers for TCR Jbeta segments was used. The CDR3 region of rearranged TCR beta genes was amplified from genomic DNA by a multiplex PCR assay. Amplified TCR beta libraries were sequenced as 87-base-pair reads on the Illumina HiSeq System. The paper's processing steps were these. A later analysis tallied 75 million to 95 million unique TCR beta chains across the 610 or so repertoires, and about 10 million of those chains were shared by two or more donors. A nearest-neighbor algorithm error-corrected the raw reads and collapsed the reads into unique sequences, merging closely related sequences to remove PCR and sequencing errors. Alignment of CDR3 sequences to IMGT reference sequences was used to assign V, D and J gene segments. For a sequence to be retained, at least a six-nucleotide match to both a V gene segment and a J gene segment was required. Rearrangements were classified as productive when the CDR3 lacked stop codons and remained in frame with V and J, and all other rearrangements were classified as non-productive. CDR3 was defined by IMGT convention, running from the second conserved V-encoded cysteine to the conserved J-encoded phenylalanine. In an earlier analysis of approximately 500 of the donors, sequences lacking an unambiguous match to a single V gene segment were excluded. In an earlier analysis of a few hundred of the donors, V segments were called functional above 56.7% productive rearrangements and were called segregating when the between-donor standard deviation exceeded 5%. A statistical classification framework was built to diagnose cytomegalovirus status from the catalog of TCR beta chain sequences. In a later analysis, TCR nucleotide sequences were compared against IMGT/GENE-DB human TR gene sequences so that V and J genes could be assigned. In a later analysis, CDR3 sequences and most-parsimonious VDJ recombination scenarios were assigned using the TCRdist pipeline. In a later analysis, each TCR beta chain was defined by its CDR3 amino acid sequence together with its V-gene family, and reads lacking a unique V-gene family were excluded. A later analysis removed 600 or so highly shared, low-generation-probability nucleotide sequences to deal with suspected cross-contamination and a sequencing artifact. For each public chain, a later analysis derived a clonal expansion index from normalized ranks of inferred template counts within each repertoire. In a later analysis, generation probabilities were computed using a VDJ recombination model fitted to out-of-frame rearrangements, and the results were checked against IGoR. In a later analysis, TCR-TCR, TCR-HLA and TCR-CMV co-occurrence was scored with hypergeometric tests, and a repertoire-size bias correction was applied to TCR pairs. A later analysis estimated false discovery rates by permuting HLA or CMV assignments 20 times. In a later analysis, co-occurring TCRs were grouped with DBSCAN, and TCRdist sequence similarity was added when clustering was performed within HLA-allele-positive subsets. Co-occurrence clustering excluded repertoires with fewer than 30,000 or more than 120,000 public chains, plus five with anomalous nucleotide sharing. In TCRdb, the immuneACCESS table is reduced to in-frame sequences with V and J assigned. These tables do not hold every clone; where another copy was compared, an unresolved V gene accounts for under half, and the others remain unexplained. The V and J calls and clone size are taken from that table; D and trimming were inferred from the DNA. This sample's table has entries for 50,000 to 80,000 clones. The ten largest make up about 4% of the sample.

The rearrangement joined TRBV12-1 to TRBJ1-1. TRBV12-1 is an annotated pseudogene. What was sequenced was PBMCs. The sequence was collected from a woman in her late teens or twenties in good health and CMV-seronegative. The bases are TGTGCCAGCAGCCCCTTGGAGTACACTGAAGCTTTCTTT. Its protein product is CASSPLEYTEAFF.